A selection of T cell receptor beta chains follows, all from one sample in a study of regulatory dendritic cells for organ transplantation. TCRdb keeps only in-frame clones here, not all; method: immunoSEQ multiplex PCR. The data hold approximately 11,000 clones, with around 80% observed a single time. Their antigens are not known. Sequencing input: memory CD4+ T cells from blood cultured with dendritic cells. Source of these receptors: a human donor in good health. Both conserved end residues are part of each CDR3. A D gene is named only where the DNA matches it firmly. The listing skips clone size in some rows; elsewhere it reads once, few, many or a size class.

v_call	d_call	j_call	clone_size	cdr3_aa	cdr3_nt
TRBV27	TRBD1	TRBJ2-5	once	CASSLGQGEETQYF	TGTGCCAGCAGTTTGGGACAGGGGGAAGAGACCCAGTACTTC
TRBV7-2	NA	TRBJ1-3	NA	CASSSGPSGNTIYF	TGTGCCAGCAGCTCAGGCCCCTCTGGAAACACCATATATTTT
TRBV18	NA	TRBJ1-1	few	CASSPSRATEAFF	TGTGCCAGCTCACCAAGCAGGGCCACTGAAGCTTTCTTT
TRBV4-2	NA	TRBJ2-7	once	CASSANRGRSDEQYF	TGTGCCAGCAGCGCGAACCGGGGCAGGTCGGACGAGCAGTACTTC
TRBV30	NA	TRBJ1-1	NA	CAWMLGVTTEAFF	TGTGCCTGGATGCTTGGAGTGACCACTGAAGCTTTCTTT
TRBV4-1	TRBD1	TRBJ1-5	NA	CASSMGQANQPQHF	TGCGCCAGCTCGATGGGACAGGCGAATCAGCCCCAGCATTTT
TRBV10-3	TRBD2	TRBJ2-7	NA	CAINTSGEQYF	TGTGCCATCAATACTAGCGGTGAGCAGTACTTC
TRBV19	NA	TRBJ1-1	NA	CASSLTGSPTEAFF	TGTGCCAGTAGTCTTACAGGGAGTCCCACTGAAGCTTTCTTT
TRBV30	NA	TRBJ2-1	NA	CAWTLGTPQQFF	TGTGCCTGGACCCTCGGGACCCCACAGCAGTTCTTC
TRBV7-2	TRBD2	TRBJ2-4	NA	CASSLAPAGGLSIQYF	TGTGCCAGCAGCTTAGCCCCAGCGGGGGGGTTGAGCATTCAGTACTTC
TRBV19	NA	TRBJ1-6	NA	CASSNRATPLHF	TGTGCCAGTAGTAATAGGGCAACACCCCTCCACTTT
TRBV18	NA	TRBJ2-5	NA	CASSPGGRVQETQYF	TGTGCCAGCTCACCAGGGGGCCGAGTCCAAGAGACCCAGTACTTC
TRBV29-1	NA	TRBJ2-1	NA	CSAKGNYNEQFF	TGCAGCGCGAAAGGTAACTACAATGAGCAGTTCTTC
TRBV10-3	NA	TRBJ2-7	NA	CAISGGARFSYEQYF	TGTGCCATCAGTGGAGGGGCCAGATTCTCCTACGAGCAGTACTTC
TRBV2	NA	TRBJ2-1	NA	CASSEEVNEQFF	TGTGCCAGCAGTGAAGAGGTAAATGAGCAGTTCTTC
TRBV7-2	TRBD1	TRBJ1-6	NA	CASSASGTANSPLHF	TGTGCCAGCAGCGCATCCGGGACAGCTAATTCACCCCTCCACTTT
TRBV7-2	TRBD2	TRBJ2-5	NA	CASSPSSGGVSRETQYF	TGTGCCAGCAGCCCCTCTAGCGGGGGGGTGTCTCGGGAGACCCAGTACTTC
TRBV6-6	NA	TRBJ2-3	NA	CASSLRDTQYF	TGTGCCAGCAGTTTAAGAGATACGCAGTATTTT
TRBV9	NA	TRBJ2-6	NA	CASSYEAGANVLTF	TGTGCCAGCAGCTACGAGGCTGGGGCCAACGTCCTGACTTTC
TRBV6-1	TRBD1	TRBJ1-4	few	CASSEGRQGAEKLFF	TGTGCCAGCAGTGAAGGACGACAGGGGGCCGAAAAACTGTTTTTT
TRBV6-7	NA	TRBJ2-3	NA	CARRPIGTQYF	TGTGCCAGGCGACCTATTGGTACGCAGTATTTT
TRBV18	NA	TRBJ2-6	NA	CASSQGYGANVLTF	TGTGCCAGCTCACAGGGATATGGGGCCAACGTCCTGACTTTC
TRBV6-5	TRBD1	TRBJ2-7	NA	CASSSLTGGLSYEQYF	TGTGCCAGCAGTTCACTAACAGGGGGCCTCTCCTACGAGCAGTACTTC
TRBV5-8	NA	TRBJ1-2	NA	CASSLVFGGPGYTF	TGTGCCAGCAGCTTGGTTTTCGGGGGCCCAGGCTACACCTTC
TRBV19	NA	TRBJ1-1	once	CASSMITGNTEAFF	TGTGCCAGTAGTATGATTACAGGGAACACTGAAGCTTTCTTT
TRBV28	NA	TRBJ1-2	NA	CASRADGYTF	TGTGCCAGCAGGGCCGACGGCTACACCTTC
TRBV5-4	NA	TRBJ2-7	few	CASSGGPSYEQYF	TGTGCCAGCAGCGGCGGCCCGTCCTACGAGCAGTACTTC
TRBV5-1	NA	TRBJ1-2	few	CASSLAGQPYYGYTF	TGCGCCAGCAGCTTAGCTGGACAGCCGTACTATGGCTACACCTTC